Listed below are T cell receptor beta chains from one sample, sequenced in a study of cytomegalovirus exposure and HLA in healthy donors. The protocol was immunoSEQ multiplex PCR, while the TCRdb copy is restricted to in-frame clones and leaves out a portion. The profile shows 65,000 to 100,000 clones, 70% to 80% of them singletons. Sequencing used PBMCs. These receptors were collected from a woman between 35 and 50 years old in good health and CMV-seropositive. Both conserved end residues are part of each CDR3. A D gene is named only where the DNA matches it firmly. Some rows have no size entry. The others give once, few or many, or a class for an expanded clone.

length: 15
D: TRBD1
J: TRBJ1-1
V: TRBV23-1
size: .
DNA: TGCGCCAGCCGGGGACAGGGGGCGCGTAACACTGAAGCTTTCTTT
CDR3: CASRGQGARNTEAFF

length: 16
D: TRBD1
J: TRBJ2-7
V: TRBV27
size: .
DNA: TGTGCCAGCAGTCTTTCAGGACAGGTTAGCTCCTACGAGCAGTACTTC
CDR3: CASSLSGQVSSYEQYF

length: 16
D: TRBD2
J: TRBJ2-1
V: TRBV7-9
size: .
DNA: TGTGCCAGCAGCCCCGGGGGCGGGAGGGCCGACAATGAGCAGTTCTTC
CDR3: CASSPGGGRADNEQFF

length: 18
D: TRBD1
J: TRBJ1-1
V: TRBV9
size: few
DNA: TGTGCCAGCAGCCCCAGACAGGGGCCCAGCGGATCGTGCACTGAAGCTTTCTTT
CDR3: CASSPRQGPSGSCTEAFF

length: 15
D: TRBD2
J: TRBJ2-3
V: TRBV14
size: .
DNA: TGTGCCAGCAGACCTAGCGGGAGGGCCACAGATACGCAGTATTTT
CDR3: CASRPSGRATDTQYF

length: 15
D: .
J: TRBJ1-4
V: TRBV10-3
size: .
DNA: TGTGCCATCAGTGACTCGAAGGGGGGGAACGAAAAACTGTTTTTT
CDR3: CAISDSKGGNEKLFF

length: 16
D: TRBD1
J: TRBJ2-5
V: TRBV9
size: once
DNA: TGTGCCAGCAGCACCGGGACAGGGAGGCTCCAAGAGACCCAGTACTTC
CDR3: CASSTGTGRLQETQYF

length: 16
D: TRBD1
J: TRBJ1-5
V: TRBV28
size: .
DNA: TGTGCCAGCAGTTCCCAGGGGGCGCGGAGCAATCAGCCCCAGCATTTT
CDR3: CASSSQGARSNQPQHF

length: 13
D: .
J: TRBJ1-2
V: TRBV6-5
size: .
DNA: TGTGCCAGCAGTGAATTAGCTAACTATGGCTACACCTTC
CDR3: CASSELANYGYTF

length: 17
D: TRBD2
J: TRBJ2-1
V: TRBV25-1
size: once
DNA: TGTGCCAGCAGTGAATATACCGGACTAGCGGAGAACAATGAGCAGTTCTTC
CDR3: CASSEYTGLAENNEQFF

length: 15
D: .
J: TRBJ2-1
V: TRBV27
size: .
DNA: TGTGCCAGTACCCTGCGGGGAAGCCCCTACAATGAGCAGTTCTTC
CDR3: CASTLRGSPYNEQFF

length: 15
D: TRBD1
J: TRBJ1-6
V: TRBV2
size: .
DNA: TGTGCCAGCAGTGAGGAGGGACAGGGTACTTCACCCCTCCACTTT
CDR3: CASSEEGQGTSPLHF

length: 16
D: .
J: TRBJ2-2
V: TRBV5-1
size: few
DNA: TGCGCCAGCAGCTTGGATGCAGTGACTAACACCGGGGAGCTGTTTTTT
CDR3: CASSLDAVTNTGELFF

length: 15
D: TRBD1
J: TRBJ1-2
V: TRBV5-4
size: .
DNA: TGTGCCAGCAGCTCCCGACAGGGGGGGATTTATGGCTACACCTTC
CDR3: CASSSRQGGIYGYTF

length: 14
D: TRBD1
J: TRBJ2-1
V: TRBV29-1
size: .
DNA: TGCAGCATCACTCCGGGACAGGGGGGGAATGAGCAGTTCTTC
CDR3: CSITPGQGGNEQFF

length: 13
D: TRBD1
J: TRBJ1-1
V: TRBV7-9
size: .
DNA: TGTGCCAGCAGCTTAGAAGGCAGGGGGCGAGCTTTCTTT
CDR3: CASSLEGRGRAFF

length: 16
D: TRBD1
J: TRBJ1-2
V: TRBV5-5
size: once
DNA: TGTGCCAGCAGCGCACAGGGGGGATATTCTAACTATGGCTACACCTTC
CDR3: CASSAQGGYSNYGYTF

length: 13
D: .
J: TRBJ1-2
V: TRBV6-1
size: .
DNA: TGTGCCAGCAGGGAGACAGAATACTATGGCTACACCTTC
CDR3: CASRETEYYGYTF

length: 15
D: TRBD1
J: TRBJ2-7
V: TRBV7-9
size: .
DNA: TGTGCCAGCGAGTTGGAGGACAGGGAATCCTACGAGCAGTACTTC
CDR3: CASELEDRESYEQYF

length: 15
D: .
J: TRBJ1-3
V: TRBV9
size: .
DNA: TGTGCCAGCAGCGTAGCTGGGAGCTCTGGAAACACCATATATTTT
CDR3: CASSVAGSSGNTIYF

length: 15
D: TRBD1
J: TRBJ2-3
V: TRBV5-1
size: once
DNA: TGCGCCAGCAGCTTGACAGGGGATTACACAGATACGCAGTATTTT
CDR3: CASSLTGDYTDTQYF

length: 12
D: TRBD1
J: TRBJ2-7
V: TRBV4-2
size: .
DNA: TGTGCCAGCAGCCAAGATAGGGGACAGTTTAGCTTC
CDR3: CASSQDRGQFSF

length: 15
D: .
J: TRBJ2-6
V: TRBV19
size: medium-sized
DNA: TGTGCCAGTAGTGACGGAGCCTCTGGGGCCAACGTCCTGACTTTC
CDR3: CASSDGASGANVLTF

length: 17
D: TRBD1
J: TRBJ2-6
V: TRBV28
size: .
DNA: TGTGCCAGCACCCCGGGACAGGGCATCTCTGGGGCCAACGTCCTGACTTTC
CDR3: CASTPGQGISGANVLTF

length: 15
D: TRBD2
J: TRBJ2-5
V: TRBV7-8
size: .
DNA: TGTGCCAGCAGCTTAGCAACTAGCGGGGCACGAGAGCAGTACTTC
CDR3: CASSLATSGAREQYF

length: 17
D: .
J: TRBJ1-2
V: TRBV27
size: .
DNA: TGTGCCAGCAGTTCCAGACAGTCGATCTCCTCTAACTATGGCTACACCTTC
CDR3: CASSSRQSISSNYGYTF

length: 14
D: .
J: TRBJ1-2
V: TRBV19
size: .
DNA: TGTGCCAGTAGTACCCGGGGGGGGTCTTATGGCTACACCTTC
CDR3: CASSTRGGSYGYTF

length: 16
D: .
J: TRBJ2-2
V: TRBV7-2
size: .
DNA: TGTGCCAGCAGCTTAGGTGTTTTCGGGGGGCAGGGGGAGCTGTTTTTT
CDR3: CASSLGVFGGQGELFF

length: 16
D: .
J: TRBJ2-5
V: TRBV27
size: .
DNA: TGTGCCAGCAGTGGCCTCGGACGGGAAAAAGAAGAGACCCAGTACTTC
CDR3: CASSGLGREKEETQYF